This T cell receptor beta chain was sequenced for a study of blood T cell repertoires in COVID-19. Produced via immunoSEQ multiplex PCR; TCRdb's table is partial and in-frame only. Of about 78,000 clones listed, around 85% are singletons. Germline CDR1 is LGHNA and CDR2 is YSLEER. V gave up 11 bases and J gave up 6 bases; unmatched junction bases: 14. This CDR3 comprises 16 residues. The clonotype was recovered from a woman of 80 years or more with active or convalescent COVID-19. The sample taken for sequencing was peripheral blood. The gene calls are TRBV4-3 and TRBJ2-2; 11 nucleotides align to TRBD2. The chain's CDR3 is CAGGMPGLADPGELFF. The CDR3 DNA sequence: TGCGCCGGAGGGATGCCGGGACTAGCGGATCCCGGGGAGCTGTTTTTT.